This T cell receptor beta chain was observed in a study of T-cell memory formation after mild COVID-19. General observations from the study: Still unconfirmed is whether the second-wave clones peaking on day 37 recognized SARS-CoV-2. CD4/CD8 balance characterized clones contracting day 15 to 85, and CD4+ skew characterized later expanders. Contracting CD4+ clones were located mainly in CM and EM, and CD8+ clones in EMRA.

V lost 4 bases and J lost 5; bases outside the gene matches: 6. CDR1 is SGHDT and CDR2 is YYEEEE in the germline V gene. The CDR3 totals 14 residues. About this clonotype itself: Its matching antigen is unknown.

Barcoded TCR alpha and TCR beta cDNA libraries with UMIs came from 5'RACE using constant-segment primers. MiXCR, run by TCRdb on the 5' RACE reads, gives a single entry per CDR3 protein. Among about 430,000 distinct CDR3 sequences listed, more than 20% were seen once. V and J are TRBV5-6 and TRBJ1-5; 7 bases are shared with TRBD1. The sequenced sample consisted of PBMCs or a T cell subset sorted from them (not recorded which). This receptor was identified in an adult woman who had mild COVID-19 (a few samples of this study predate the infection). Cell type and time point are not known. The CDR3 is CASSRGTVYQPQHF. In DNA form, the CDR3 reads TGTGCCAGCAGCCGCGGGACAGTTTATCAGCCCCAGCATTTT.